Each of the 4 T cell receptor beta chains below was sequenced from the same sample in a study of Graves' ophthalmopathy and Graves' hyperthyroidism. Using RNA transcripts, the TCR beta CDR3 regions were amplified. After a first-round RT-PCR with HTBI primers, a second-round multiplex PCR was run. TCRdb recomputed calls from the multiplex PCR reads with MiXCR, one row per CDR3 protein. The table has around 600,000 distinct CDR3 sequences, over 40% seen once. Sequencing was performed on peripheral blood. The receptors here all came from an adult man with Graves' ophthalmopathy.

This clonotype has just a few counts. The chain uses TRBV12-3 or TRBV12-4 and TRBJ1-2; D gene unclear. Trimming pared 6 bases from V and 1 base from J, leaving 15 bases between. The CDR3 consists of 15 residues. CDR3 region: CASSTRDLINYGYTF. The CDR3 DNA is TGTGCCAGCAGCACTCGGGATCTTATTAACTATGGCTACACCTTC.

This rearrangement joins TRBV19 to TRBJ2-1; D possibly uses TRBD1 or TRBD2 (5 bases each). This CDR3 has 15 residues. Looked up from germline, CDR1 is LNHDA and CDR2 is SQIVND (reference sequence). Trimming cost V 9 bases and J 5 bases, with 20 bases left between them. This CDR3 reads CASSLVGTGHNEQFF. The DNA for the CDR3 is TGTGCCAGCAGCTTGGTAGGGACGGGGCACAATGAGCAGTTCTTC.

This clonotype was counted many times. The gene calls are TRBV5-1 and TRBJ2-7; 7 bases line up with TRBD1. Germline assignment: CDR1 SGHRS and CDR2 YFSETQ. CDR3 length: 13 amino acids. Trimming removed 3 bases from V and 2 bases from J; junction bases left unmatched: 2. CDR3 sequence reads: CASSSGQTYEQYF. The DNA of the CDR3 is TGCGCCAGCAGCTCGGGACAGACCTACGAGCAGTACTTC.

Many counts were recorded for this clonotype. The chain uses TRBV6-6 and TRBJ1-6; 7 bases are a match to TRBD1. Germline values: CDR1 MNHNY, CDR2 SVGAGI (reference sequence). This CDR3 has 15 residues. V was clipped by 6 bases and J by 7 bases; unmatched bases: 9. The CDR3: CASRYQGEGNSPLHF. For the CDR3, the DNA is TGTGCCAGCAGATATCAGGGGGAGGGGAATTCACCCCTCCACTTT.